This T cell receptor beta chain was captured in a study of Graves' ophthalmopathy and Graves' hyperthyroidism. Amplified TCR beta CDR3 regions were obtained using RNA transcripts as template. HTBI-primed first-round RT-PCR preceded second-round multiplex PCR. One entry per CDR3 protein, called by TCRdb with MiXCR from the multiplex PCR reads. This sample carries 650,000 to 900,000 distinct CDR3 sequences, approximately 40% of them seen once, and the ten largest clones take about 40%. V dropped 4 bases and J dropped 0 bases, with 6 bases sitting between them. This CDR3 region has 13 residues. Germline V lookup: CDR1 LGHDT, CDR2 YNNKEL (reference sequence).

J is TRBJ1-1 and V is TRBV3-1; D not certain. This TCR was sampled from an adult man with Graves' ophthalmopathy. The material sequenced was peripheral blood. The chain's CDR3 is CASSRLVNTEAFF. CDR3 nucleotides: TGTGCCAGCAGCCGCTTAGTGAACACTGAAGCTTTCTTT.